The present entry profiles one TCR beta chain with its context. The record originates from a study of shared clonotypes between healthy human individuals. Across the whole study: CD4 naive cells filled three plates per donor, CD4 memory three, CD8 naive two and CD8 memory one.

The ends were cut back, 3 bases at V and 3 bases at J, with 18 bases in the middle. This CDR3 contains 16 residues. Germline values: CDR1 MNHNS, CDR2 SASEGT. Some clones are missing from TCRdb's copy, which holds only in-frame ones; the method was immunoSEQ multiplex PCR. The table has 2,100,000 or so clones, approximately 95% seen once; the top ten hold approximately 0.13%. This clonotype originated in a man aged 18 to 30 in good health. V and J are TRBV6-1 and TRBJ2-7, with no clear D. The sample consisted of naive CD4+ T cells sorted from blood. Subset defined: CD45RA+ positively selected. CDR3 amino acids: CASSEGSTALLYEQYF. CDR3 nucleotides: TGTGCCAGCAGTGAGGGGTCTACTGCCTTACTCTACGAGCAGTACTTC.